This entry describes one TCR beta chain. The data originate from a study of shared T cell receptors in the human thymus. Assay: immunoSEQ multiplex PCR; the TCRdb copy retains only in-frame clones and omits some. The sample has 600,000 or so clones; about 90% are singletons. CDR1 and CDR2 from the germline V gene are SGHRS and YFSETQ. The CDR3 is made up of 19 amino acids. These records were also assigned to another study, of human thymus T cells. That report notes: Thymus tissue for the work was resected from patients undergoing corrective heart surgery. Repertoires from thymus and blood appeared to show biased V and J gene usage.

The clonotype was recovered from a boy younger than two with a congenital heart defect. Sequences were obtained from thymocytes. The chain has TRBV5-1 and TRBJ2-5; the match to TRBD2 covers 12 bases. The end of the DNA aligns better with TRBJ2-7, so the J call may be wrong. The CDR3 spells CASSLRLAGEGWAFYEQYF. The CDR3 nucleotides are TGCGCCAGCAGCTTAAGACTAGCGGGAGAGGGATGGGCTTTCTACGAGCAGTACTTC.